Listed here are 9 T cell receptor beta chains from one sample, sequenced in a study of blood T cell repertoires in COVID-19. Produced via immunoSEQ multiplex PCR; TCRdb's table is partial and in-frame only. Of tens of thousands of clones detected, around 87% appear once; the ten largest clones hold under 2%. Sequences were obtained from peripheral blood. These receptors came from a woman aged 60 to 75 with active COVID-19.

The chain joins TRBV18 to TRBJ2-5, with 11 bases matching TRBD2. Germline CDR1 and CDR2: KGHSH and LQKENI. This CDR3 is 16 amino acids long. Germline trimming cut 4 bases from V and 4 bases from J; bases unmatched to any gene: 8. Here the CDR3 DNA reads TGTGCCAGCTCACGACAACTAGCGGGAGCTGGAGAGACCCAGTACTTC. Translated: CASSRQLAGAGETQYF.

The CDR3 nucleotides are TGCGCCAGCAGCTTGGGAAGACGGGACAGCTCTAATGAAAAACTGTTTTTT. Its translation is CASSLGRRDSSNEKLFF. The chain combines TRBV5-1 with TRBJ1-4; TRBD1 aligns across 7 bases. V was clipped by 0 bases and J by 3 bases; unmatched bases: 8. Germline loops: CDR1 SGHRS, CDR2 YFSETQ. CDR3 length: 17 amino acids.

The chain links TRBV29-1 to TRBJ2-2, with TRBD2 as a possible D gene (5 bases). The CDR3 spans 14 residues. Germline values: CDR1 SQVTM, CDR2 ANQGSEA. The V end lost 5 bases, the J end lost 0 bases, and 10 bases lay between the germline ends. The CDR3 DNA reads as TGCAGCGTTTACAAGGGAGCGAACACCGGGGAGCTGTTTTTT. Its protein is CSVYKGANTGELFF.

This chain connects TRBV10-3 to TRBJ2-7; 9 bases line up with TRBD1. In germline, CDR1 is ENHRY, CDR2 SYGVKD. This CDR3 has 14 amino acids. V shed 6 bases and J 2 bases; nucleotides not matched to a gene: 5. The CDR3 DNA sequence: TGTGCCATCAGCGACAGGGGGTACACCTACGAGCAGTACTTC. Its protein is CAISDRGYTYEQYF.

Only one count was recorded for this clone. This chain connects TRBV11-2 to TRBJ2-1; weak D call: TRBD2 (6 bases). The V end lost 3 bases, the J end lost 6 bases, and 15 bases lay between the germline ends. The CDR3 is made up of 15 amino acids. Germline V CDR1 and CDR2: SGHAT, FQNNGV. The CDR3: CASSFLGVGSNEQFF. The CDR3 bases are TGTGCCAGCAGCTTCCTCGGGGTCGGGAGCAATGAGCAGTTCTTC.

The chain links TRBV7-2 to TRBJ1-4; possible D gene TRBD1, 5 bases. The CDR3 consists of 14 residues. V was clipped by 5 bases and J by 4 bases, with 11 bases between them. Looked up from germline, CDR1 is SGHTA and CDR2 is FQGNSA. CDR3 nucleotides: TGTGCCAGCAGCGCTGACAGCAATAATGAAAAACTGTTTTTT. This gives the protein CASSADSNNEKLFF.

This clone was detected only once. The chain uses TRBV11-3 and TRBJ2-3; D is possibly TRBD1 (6 bases). The CDR3 has 15 residues. Germline-derived CDR1 and CDR2 are SGHNT and YENEEA. V gave up 5 bases and J gave up 4 bases, with 16 bases separating them. Written as DNA, the CDR3 is TGTGCCAGCAGCCAGGGGCAGGGCCAGGCAGATACGCAGTATTTT. This encodes CASSQGQGQADTQYF.

This clone occurred a few times. The CDR3 protein is CASAGQTNYGYTF. DNA for the CDR3: TGCGCCAGCGCTGGACAGACTAACTATGGCTACACCTTC. This chain links TRBV5-1 with TRBJ1-2; D perhaps matches TRBD1 (6 bases). V was trimmed by 7 bases and J by 0 bases, leaving 10 bases between them. Germline V gene sequence: CDR1 SGHRS, CDR2 YFSETQ. The CDR3 extends over 13 amino acids.

This clone was counted only a few times. The V and J genes are TRBV27 and TRBJ2-7, with D possibly being TRBD2 (5 bases). CDR1 and CDR2 (germline): MNHEY, SMNVEV (reference sequence). The V and J ends lost 1 base and 3 bases respectively, with 7 bases between them. CDR3 length equals 13 residues. CDR3 nucleotides: TGTGCCAGCAGTTTATTTCGGGGCTACGAGCAGTACTTC. Translating gives CASSLFRGYEQYF.